This passage covers 15 T cell receptor beta chains from one sample sequenced in a study of blood T cell repertoires in COVID-19. This table comes from immunoSEQ multiplex PCR, and its TCRdb copy is limited to in-frame clones, with some not included. The sample holds 230,000 or so clones; 85% to 90% are singletons and the top ten take 4% to 5%. The sequenced material came from peripheral blood. The receptor set was obtained from a woman aged 40 to 49 who had recovered from COVID-19.

The J gene is TRBJ1-2, the V gene TRBV13; 7 nucleotides match TRBD1. CDR3 length equals 14 residues. J lost 7 bases, V lost 0 bases, and 5 bases had no gene match. Germline V gives CDR1 PRHDT, CDR2 FYEKMQ (reference sequence). CDR3 DNA: TGTGCCAGCAGCTTAGGCTTAGGGGGCGCTGGCTACACCTTC. It encodes CASSLGLGGAGYTF.

This chain links TRBV7-6 with TRBJ2-3; TRBD2 matches at 7 bases. The CDR3 has 17 amino acids. CDR1 is SGHVS and CDR2 is FNYEAQ in the germline V gene. Unmatched junction bases numbered 10, after V lost 1 base and J lost 3 bases. The CDR3, as DNA: TGTGCCAGCAGCTTAGGACGTATAGCGGGTATTACAGATACGCAGTATTTT. This translates into CASSLGRIAGITDTQYF.

This chain connects TRBV6-5 to TRBJ2-3; TRBD1 is a possible D gene (6 bases). The germline V gene encodes CDR1 MNHEY and CDR2 SVGAGI. The CDR3 contains 15 residues. V shed 7 bases and J shed 2 bases, with 16 bases lying between them. CDR3 sequence reads: CASTAQGLTTDTQYF. DNA of the CDR3: TGTGCCAGCACCGCACAGGGCCTGACCACAGATACGCAGTATTTT.

J is TRBJ1-4 and V is TRBV10-3, with TRBD1 matching 8 bases. With V trimmed by 3 bases and J by 3 bases, 3 bases remained unmatched. The CDR3 has 15 residues. Germline CDR1 and CDR2: ENHRY and SYGVKD. The CDR3 DNA reads as TGTGCCATCAGTGAAAAGGGACAGGCTAATGAAAAACTGTTTTTT. Translated: CAISEKGQANEKLFF.

This clone has at least ten counts. The rearrangement links TRBV5-6 to TRBJ1-5; D remains ambiguous. The germline V gene has CDR1 SGHDT and CDR2 YYEEEE. The V end lost 0 bases, the J end lost 3 bases, and 4 bases lay between the germline ends. The CDR3 consists of 13 residues. The CDR3 DNA reads as TGTGCCAGCAGCTTGGGTCTCAATCAGCCCCAGCATTTT. Protein sequence: CASSLGLNQPQHF.

The chain couples TRBV11-2 to TRBJ1-3, with D perhaps TRBD1 (5 bases). The CDR3 sequence is 16 residues long. Trimming pared 5 bases from V and 0 bases from J, leaving 14 bases between. Germline assignment: CDR1 SGHAT and CDR2 FQNNGV. The CDR3 loop is CASSPRGIASGNTIYF. The CDR3 nucleotides read TGTGCCAGCAGCCCACGGGGGATAGCCTCTGGAAACACCATATATTTT.

V and J are TRBV28 and TRBJ2-1, with TRBD2 as a possible D gene (6 bases). The CDR3 loop spans 18 amino acids. V lost 3 bases and J 9 bases, leaving 27 bases between the germline ends. Per germline, CDR1 MDHEN and CDR2 SYDVKM. CDR3 in amino acids: CASSFWGGDRAGHTEQFF. The CDR3 nucleotides are TGTGCCAGCAGTTTCTGGGGAGGAGACCGAGCCGGTCACACTGAGCAGTTCTTC.

This clone was observed a single time. The V gene is TRBV3-1 (or the pseudogene TRBV3-2), the J gene TRBJ2-5; 14 bases match TRBD2. The junction had 7 bases not matched to a gene; V was cut back by 3 bases and J by 4 bases. CDR1 and CDR2 (germline): LGHDT, YNNKEL (reference sequence). The CDR3 consists of 17 residues. The CDR3 DNA reads as TGTGCCAGCAGCCAGACCGGAGGACTAGCGGGAGGAGAGACCCAGTACTTC. This gives the protein CASSQTGGLAGGETQYF.

The chain combines TRBV14 with TRBJ2-5; no reliable D call. With 2 bases removed from V and 2 bases from J, the gap between germline ends came to 12 bases. The CDR3 runs to 15 residues. Germline V lookup: CDR1 SGHDN, CDR2 FVKESK. Here the CDR3 DNA reads TGTGCCAGCAGCCAAACGAGGCAGATACAAGAGACCCAGTACTTC. This encodes CASSQTRQIQETQYF.

The rearrangement joins TRBV3-1 (or the pseudogene TRBV3-2) to TRBJ1-1; D unresolved. The V and J ends lost 9 bases and 10 bases respectively, with 12 bases between them. Germline values: CDR1 LGHDT, CDR2 YNNKEL (reference sequence). This CDR3 is built from 10 residues. CDR3 sequence (DNA): TGTGCCAGTGGGTGGGGAGGAGCTTTCTTT. It specifies CASGWGGAFF.

This clone came up a few times. The genes are TRBV5-1 and TRBJ2-3; 15 bases are shared with TRBD2. Germline CDR1 is SGHRS and CDR2 is YFSETQ. The V segment lost 4 bases and the J segment 5 bases; nucleotides outside the gene matches: 5. There are 16 residues in the CDR3. CDR3 residues: CASSRTSGGVEDTQYF. The CDR3 coding sequence is TGCGCCAGCAGCCGGACTAGCGGGGGGGTTGAAGATACGCAGTATTTT.

V is TRBV7-8 and J is TRBJ1-6; maybe TRBD1 (6 bases). Deletions cut 4 bases from V and 6 bases from J, with 10 bases between. The germline gives CDR1 SGHVS, CDR2 FQNEAQ. This CDR3 is built from 14 residues. The DNA of the CDR3 is TGTGCCAGCAGCTACAGGGAGACTAATTCACCCCTCCACTTT. Translation: CASSYRETNSPLHF.

The count of this clone is one. The chain is built from TRBV6-5 and TRBJ1-2; 7 nucleotides align to TRBD1. The CDR3 is made up of 15 amino acids. After removal of 6 bases from V and 6 bases from J, the junction contained 13 bases not matched to a gene. Per germline, CDR1 MNHEY and CDR2 SVGAGI. CDR3 nucleotide sequence: TGTGCCAGCAGGGTAACCGGGACAGCCGGAAATGGCTACACCTTC. Translated, it gives CASRVTGTAGNGYTF.

In its sample, this clone was seen a few times. The chain uses TRBV5-1 and TRBJ2-7, with 9 bases identical to TRBD1. This CDR3 contains 13 residues. Germline V lookup: CDR1 SGHRS, CDR2 YFSETQ. Unmatched junction bases numbered 12, after V lost 4 bases and J lost 13 bases. CDR3 sequence: CASSLSPGTGTYF. The CDR3 DNA reads as TGCGCCAGCAGCCTATCTCCTGGGACAGGGACATACTTC.

The V gene is TRBV5-6, the J gene TRBJ1-2, with D maybe TRBD1 (5 bases). CDR1 and CDR2 (germline): SGHDT, YYEEEE. The CDR3 covers 15 residues. V lost 3 bases, J lost 4 bases, and 16 bases lay in between. The CDR3 loop is CASSWTNGGAYGYTF. In DNA form, the CDR3 reads TGTGCCAGCAGCTGGACAAACGGGGGTGCCTATGGCTACACCTTC.